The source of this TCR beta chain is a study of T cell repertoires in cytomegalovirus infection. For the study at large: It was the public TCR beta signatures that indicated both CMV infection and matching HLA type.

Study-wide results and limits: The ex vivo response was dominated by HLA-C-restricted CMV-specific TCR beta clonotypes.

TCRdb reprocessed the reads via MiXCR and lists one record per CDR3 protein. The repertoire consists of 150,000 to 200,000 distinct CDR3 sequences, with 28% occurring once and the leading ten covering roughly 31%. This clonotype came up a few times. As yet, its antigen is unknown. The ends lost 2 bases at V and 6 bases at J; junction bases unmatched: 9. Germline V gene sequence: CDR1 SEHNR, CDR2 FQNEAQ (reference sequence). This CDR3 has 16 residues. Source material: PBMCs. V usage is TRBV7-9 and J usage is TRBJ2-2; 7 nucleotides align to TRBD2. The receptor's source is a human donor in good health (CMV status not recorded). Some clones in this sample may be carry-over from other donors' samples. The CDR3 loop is CASSLKAAGRAGELFF. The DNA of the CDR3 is TGTGCCAGCAGCTTAAAAGCGGCAGGGAGGGCCGGGGAGCTGTTTTTT. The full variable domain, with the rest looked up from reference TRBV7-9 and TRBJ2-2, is DTGVSQNPRHKITKRGQNVTFRCDPISEHNRLYWYRQTLGQGPEFLTYFQNEAQLEKSRLLSDRFSAERPKGSFSTLEIQRTEQGDSAMYLCASSLKAAGRAGELFFGEGSRLTVL.